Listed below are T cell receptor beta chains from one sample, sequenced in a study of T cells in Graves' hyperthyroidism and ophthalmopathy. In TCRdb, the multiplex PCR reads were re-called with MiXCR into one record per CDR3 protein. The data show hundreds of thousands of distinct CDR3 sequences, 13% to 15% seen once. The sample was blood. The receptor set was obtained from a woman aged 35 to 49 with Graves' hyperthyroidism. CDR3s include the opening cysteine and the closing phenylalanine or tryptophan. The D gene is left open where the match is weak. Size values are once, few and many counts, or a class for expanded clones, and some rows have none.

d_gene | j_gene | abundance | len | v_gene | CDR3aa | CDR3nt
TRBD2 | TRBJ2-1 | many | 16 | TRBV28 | CASRKASGKSFDEQFF | TGTGCCAGCAGAAAAGCTAGCGGGAAGTCTTTCGATGAGCAGTTCTTC
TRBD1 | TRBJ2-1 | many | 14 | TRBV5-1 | CASSLTGGYNEQFF | TGTGCCAGCAGCCTCACAGGGGGCTACAATGAGCAGTTCTTC
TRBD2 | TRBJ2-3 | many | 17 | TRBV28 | CASSTEKREGRGDTQYF | TGTGCCAGCAGTACCGAGAAGCGGGAGGGCCGGGGAGATACGCAGTATTTT
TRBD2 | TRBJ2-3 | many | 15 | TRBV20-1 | CSAGGLAGVPDTQYF | TGCAGTGCTGGAGGACTAGCGGGAGTCCCAGATACGCAGTATTTT
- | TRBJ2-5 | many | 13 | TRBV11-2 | CASSAQDSSTQYF | TGTGCCAGCAGCGCCCAGGACAGCTCGACCCAGTACTTC
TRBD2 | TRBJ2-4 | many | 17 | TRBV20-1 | CSARDLLAGTSKNIQYF | TGCAGTGCTAGAGATCTCCTAGCGGGGACTTCCAAAAACATTCAGTACTTC
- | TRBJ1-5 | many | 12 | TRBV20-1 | CSAILGDQPQHF | TGCAGTGCCATACTCGGGGATCAGCCCCAGCATTTT
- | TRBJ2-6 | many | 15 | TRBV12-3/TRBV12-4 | CASQLGLSGANVLTF | TGTGCCAGCCAGCTAGGACTTTCTGGGGCCAACGTCCTGACTTTC
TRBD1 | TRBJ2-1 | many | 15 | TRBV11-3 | CASSLGTGAYNEQFF | TGTGCCAGCAGCTTAGGGACAGGAGCCTACAATGAGCAGTTCTTC
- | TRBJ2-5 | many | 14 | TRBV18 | CASSGGQQGETQYF | TGTGCCAGCTCCGGGGGACAGCAAGGAGAGACCCAGTACTTC
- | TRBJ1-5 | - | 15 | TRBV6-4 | CATSYVGQGNQPQHF | TGTGCCACCTCCTACGTGGGCCAGGGCAATCAGCCCCAGCATTTT
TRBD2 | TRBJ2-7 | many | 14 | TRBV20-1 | CSATSGMESYEQYF | TGCAGTGCTACTAGCGGGATGGAGAGCTACGAGCAGTACTTC
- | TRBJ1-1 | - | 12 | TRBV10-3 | CAVSLSGTEAFF | TGTGCCGTCAGTCTTTCGGGAACTGAAGCTTTCTTT
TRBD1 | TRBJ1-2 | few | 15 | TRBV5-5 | CASSLIGTVNYGYTF | TGTGCCAGCAGCTTGATAGGGACAGTTAACTATGGCTACACCTTC
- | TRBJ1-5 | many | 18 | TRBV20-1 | CSADSRGTSLYSNQPQHF | TGCAGTGCCGATAGTCGCGGGACCTCCCTTTATAGCAATCAGCCCCAGCATTTT
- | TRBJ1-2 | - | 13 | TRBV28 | CASTWTVNYGYTF | TGTGCCAGCACCTGGACAGTCAACTATGGCTACACCTTC